This T cell receptor (beta chain) was captured by sequencing in a study of cytomegalovirus exposure and HLA in healthy donors. Study conclusions and caveats: V- and J-gene trimming of TCR beta was linked (in a later analysis) to a missense DCLRE1C variant. In a later analysis, compared with equally common non-associated chains, HLA-associated beta chains were more expanded. The study put 150 to 200 TCR beta chains on its list as cytomegalovirus-associated. Analyses of presence and absence presupposed an approximately uniform sequencing depth across donors.

PCR primers comprised 60 Vbeta and 13 Jbeta primers. Profiling relied on immunoSEQ multiplex PCR, and the TCRdb table lists in-frame clones only, not all of them. The sample yields around 130,000 clones, 80% seen once. V shed 6 bases and J shed 5 bases, with 24 bases lying between them. The CDR3 totals 17 residues. The germline CDR1 and CDR2 sequences are WSHSY and SAAADI. Concerning this clone itself: Its specificity is unknown.

This sequence originates from a female donor in good health and CMV-seronegative. The source material was PBMCs. The chain recombines TRBV10-2 with TRBJ2-3; D is undetermined. CDR3 amino acids: CASRPAEYFSSRDTQYF. CDR3 in DNA: TGCGCCAGCAGACCCGCTGAATATTTTAGCTCGAGAGATACGCAGTATTTT.